Each of the 16 T cell receptor beta chains below was sequenced from the same sample in a study of blood T cell repertoires in COVID-19 (TCRdb year 2020). The library came from the immunoSEQ multiplex PCR assay. TCRdb took this table from immuneACCESS and kept in-frame rearrangements with V and J called. Such tables lack part of the clones; where checked against another copy, unresolved V genes explain under half of the gap, and the rest is unexplained. The sample records roughly 250,000 clones, over 75% of which are singletons. The ten largest clones add up to about 1% of the sample. The sequenced sample consisted of peripheral blood. All receptors come from a human donor with COVID-19, enrolled during active disease. The donor label of this sample is uncertain.

This clone came up a few times. The gene calls are TRBV11-3 and TRBJ1-1, with unresolved D. The germline V and J ends were trimmed by 5 bases and 4 bases, with 8 bases remaining between them. This CDR3 contains 12 residues. Germline CDR1 and CDR2: SGHNT and YENEEA. The CDR3 DNA is TGTGCCAGCAGCAAACGGGGCACTGAAGCTTTCTTT. Protein product: CASSKRGTEAFF.

This rearrangement joins TRBV4-2 to TRBJ1-2; possibly TRBD1 for D (6 bases). From germline, CDR1 is LGHNA and CDR2 YNFKEQ. V was pared by 0 bases and J by 4 bases, with 12 bases between. This CDR3 has 15 amino acids. CDR3 sequence reads: CASSQEEQGSYGYTF. CDR3 bases: TGTGCCAGCAGCCAAGAGGAGCAGGGGAGCTATGGCTACACCTTC.

This chain uses TRBV3-1 (or the pseudogene TRBV3-2) with TRBJ1-4; 11 bases map to TRBD1. The length of the CDR3 is 18 residues. Germline assignment: CDR1 LGHDT and CDR2 YNNKEL (reference sequence). After removal of 3 bases from V and 1 base from J, the junction contained 7 bases not matched to a gene. This CDR3 is CASSQAGTGGKTNEKLFF. Here the CDR3 DNA reads TGTGCCAGCAGCCAGGCCGGGACAGGGGGTAAAACTAATGAAAAACTGTTTTTT.

The chain combines TRBV6-4 with TRBJ1-2; no firm D call. CDR3 length equals 16 residues. V was clipped by 0 bases and J by 8 bases, with 19 bases between them. The germline CDR1 and CDR2 sequences are MRHNA and SNTAGT. In nucleotides, the CDR3 is TGTGCCAGCAGTGACTCGAATGGCGGGCCCTCGATGGGCTACACCTTC. Amino acid sequence: CASSDSNGGPSMGYTF.

On this clone itself: Within the sample, other DNA sequences also encode this same CDR3. The chain is built from TRBV6-5 and TRBJ1-3; D is unresolved. Per the germline V gene, CDR1 is MNHEY and CDR2 is SVGAGI. The ends were cut back, 0 bases at V and 0 bases at J, with 6 bases in the middle. The CDR3 sequence is 15 residues long. The CDR3 coding sequence is TGTGCCAGCAGTTACTCGCGGGCCTCTGGAAACACCATATATTTT. Translated, it gives CASSYSRASGNTIYF.

This clone has just a few counts. The V call is TRBV6-1, the J call TRBJ1-4; D gene unclear. V was shortened by 1 base and J by 8 bases, with 14 bases between the two germline ends. Germline assignment: CDR1 MNHNS and CDR2 SASEGT. The CDR3 contains 15 residues. This CDR3 reads CASSEVGISGEKLFF. CDR3 coding DNA: TGTGCCAGCAGTGAAGTGGGGATAAGCGGGGAAAAACTGTTTTTT.

The chain links TRBV19 to TRBJ2-7; 9 bases are a match to TRBD1. Germline CDR1 and CDR2: LNHDA and SQIVND (reference sequence). This CDR3 comprises 14 residues. Trimming removed 7 bases from V and 5 bases from J; junction bases left unmatched: 9. Here the CDR3 reads CASKWGQGSNEQYF. The CDR3 DNA follows: TGTGCCAGTAAATGGGGACAGGGAAGTAACGAGCAGTACTTC.

The chain couples TRBV28 to TRBJ1-5; D possibly corresponds to TRBD1 (5 bases). CDR3 length equals 17 residues. The germline CDR1 and CDR2 sequences are MDHEN and SYDVKM. V was shortened by 3 bases and J by 3 bases, with 18 bases between the two germline ends. CDR3 nucleotides: TGTGCCAGCAGTTTGAGGCCAGGGAGGGAGATCAATCAGCCCCAGCATTTT. This translates into CASSLRPGREINQPQHF.

This clone was detected once. The chain uses TRBV3-1 (or the pseudogene TRBV3-2) and TRBJ2-1, with D possibly matching TRBD2 (5 bases). CDR1 and CDR2 from the germline V gene are LGHDT and YNNKEL (reference sequence). The CDR3 loop spans 16 amino acids. V was trimmed by 1 base and J by 0 bases, leaving 10 bases between them. The CDR3 here is CASSQAWTRSYNEQFF. The CDR3 DNA sequence: TGTGCCAGCAGCCAAGCGTGGACTCGCTCCTACAATGAGCAGTTCTTC.

V and J are TRBV28 and TRBJ1-2; D might be TRBD1 (5 bases). This CDR3 contains 15 residues. V shed 7 bases and J shed 2 bases, with 17 bases lying between them. Per germline, CDR1 MDHEN and CDR2 SYDVKM. CDR3 coding DNA: TGTGCCAGCACCCGGACCCAGTGGGGCAACTATGGCTACACCTTC. Its protein is CASTRTQWGNYGYTF.

The chain's CDR3 is CAWRPPDGTRVNQPQHF. CDR3 coding DNA: TGTGCCTGGAGACCCCCCGACGGGACTAGAGTCAATCAGCCCCAGCATTTT. The chain uses TRBV30 and TRBJ1-5, with D maybe TRBD1 (5 bases). V lost 3 bases to trimming and J lost 3 bases, with 21 bases between them. Germline V CDR1 and CDR2: GTSNPN, SVGIG (reference sequence). CDR3 length equals 17 residues.

This chain connects TRBV27 to TRBJ2-7, with TRBD2 matching over 11 bases. The CDR3 totals 15 residues. The V gene end was trimmed by 5 bases and the J gene end by 2 bases; junction bases not matched to a gene: 5. CDR1 and CDR2 from the germline V gene are MNHEY and SMNVEV (reference sequence). The CDR3 spells CASSEIAGGAYEQYF. The CDR3 region has the DNA TGTGCCAGCAGTGAGATAGCGGGAGGGGCCTACGAGCAGTACTTC.

This clone has more than one count but fewer than ten. The chain carries TRBV9 and TRBJ2-5; 9 nucleotides match TRBD2. V lost 2 bases and J lost 5; bases outside the gene matches: 7. CDR1 is SGDLS and CDR2 is YYNGEE in the germline V gene. CDR3 length: 15 amino acids. The CDR3 DNA reads TGTGCCAGCAGCGTCTCGGCGGGAGGGGGGGAGACCCAGTACTTC. Its protein product is CASSVSAGGGETQYF.

The gene calls are TRBV4-1 and TRBJ1-2; no firm D call. This CDR3 has 14 amino acids. Germline V gene lookup returns CDR1 MGHRA and CDR2 YSYEKL. V was clipped by 0 bases and J by 2 bases, with 7 bases between them. The CDR3 nucleotides read TGCGCCAGCAGCCAAGATACCAGGAACTATGGCTACACCTTC. This sequence encodes CASSQDTRNYGYTF.

This chain links TRBV19 with TRBJ1-1; 8 positions agree with TRBD1. The germline V gene has CDR1 LNHDA and CDR2 SQIVND (reference sequence). This CDR3 comprises 15 residues. The V gene end was trimmed by 1 base and the J gene end by 3 bases; junction bases not matched to a gene: 4. Here the CDR3 DNA reads TGTGCCAGTAGTATAGGGAACAGGGGGGACACTGAAGCTTTCTTT. Translation: CASSIGNRGDTEAFF.

J is TRBJ2-7 and V is TRBV19; 7 positions match TRBD2. The germline CDR1 and CDR2 sequences are LNHDA and SQIVND (reference sequence). V lost 2 bases, J lost 1 base, and 5 bases stayed unmatched. This CDR3 comprises 15 residues. The CDR3 loop is CASSIRGLGSYEQYF. CDR3 bases: TGTGCCAGTAGTATACGCGGACTAGGATCCTACGAGCAGTACTTC.